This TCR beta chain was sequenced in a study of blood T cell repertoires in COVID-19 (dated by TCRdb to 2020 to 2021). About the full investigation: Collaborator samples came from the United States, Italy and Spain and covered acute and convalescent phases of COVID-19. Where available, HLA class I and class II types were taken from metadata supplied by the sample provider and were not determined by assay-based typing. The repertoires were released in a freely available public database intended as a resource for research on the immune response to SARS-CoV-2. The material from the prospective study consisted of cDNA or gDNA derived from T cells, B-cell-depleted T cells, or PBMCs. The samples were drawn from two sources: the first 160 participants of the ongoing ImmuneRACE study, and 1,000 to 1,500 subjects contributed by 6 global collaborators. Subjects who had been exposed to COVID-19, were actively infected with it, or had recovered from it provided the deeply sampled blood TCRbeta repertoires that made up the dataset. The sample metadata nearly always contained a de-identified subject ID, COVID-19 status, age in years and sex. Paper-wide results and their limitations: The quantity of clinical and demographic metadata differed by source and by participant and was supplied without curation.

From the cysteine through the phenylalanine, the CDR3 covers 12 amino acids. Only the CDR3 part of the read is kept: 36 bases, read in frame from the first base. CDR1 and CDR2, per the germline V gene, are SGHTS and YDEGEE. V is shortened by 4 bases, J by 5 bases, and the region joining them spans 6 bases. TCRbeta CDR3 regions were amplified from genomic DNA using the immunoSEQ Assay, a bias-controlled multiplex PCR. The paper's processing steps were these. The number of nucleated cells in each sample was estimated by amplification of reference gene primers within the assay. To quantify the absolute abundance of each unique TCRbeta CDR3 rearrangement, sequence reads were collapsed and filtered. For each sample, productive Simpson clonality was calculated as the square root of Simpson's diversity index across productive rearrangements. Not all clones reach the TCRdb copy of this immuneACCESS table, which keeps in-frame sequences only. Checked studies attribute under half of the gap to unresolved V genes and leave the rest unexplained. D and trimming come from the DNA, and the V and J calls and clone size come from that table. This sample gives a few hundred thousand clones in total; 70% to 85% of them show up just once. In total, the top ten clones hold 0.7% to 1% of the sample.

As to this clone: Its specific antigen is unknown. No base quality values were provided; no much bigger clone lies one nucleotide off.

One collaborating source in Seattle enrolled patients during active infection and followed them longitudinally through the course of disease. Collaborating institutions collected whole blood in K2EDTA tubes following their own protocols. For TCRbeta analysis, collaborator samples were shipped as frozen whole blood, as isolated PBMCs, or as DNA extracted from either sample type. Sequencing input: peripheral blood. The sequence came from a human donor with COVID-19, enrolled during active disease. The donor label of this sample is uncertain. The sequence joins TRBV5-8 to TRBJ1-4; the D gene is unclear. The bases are TGTGCCAGCAGCGCGGCAAATGAAAAACTGTTTTTT. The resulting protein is CASSAANEKLFF.